This is a list of T cell receptor beta chains from one sample in a study of T cell repertoires in cytomegalovirus infection. In TCRdb, the reads were re-called with MiXCR into one record per CDR3 protein. The table has approximately 140,000 distinct CDR3 sequences, 5.5% to 8% seen once. The sequencing input was PBMCs. The receptors were sampled from a human donor in good health (CMV status not recorded). Some clones in this sample may be carry-over from other donors' samples. Both conserved end residues are part of each CDR3. A D gene is named only where the DNA matches it firmly. Only some rows state a clone size, as once, few, many or a class for expanded clones.

TRBJ2-6 | TRBV20-1 | many | TRBD1 | TGCAGTGCTAGTGGGACAGGGGGCGCGGGGGGGGCCAACGTCCTGACTTTC | CSASGTGGAGGANVLTF
TRBJ2-5 | TRBV2 | few | NA | TGTGCCAGCAGTGCCGTGCCATTCCAAGAGACCCAGTACTTC | CASSAVPFQETQYF
TRBJ2-6 | TRBV7-2 | many | TRBD1 | TGTGCCAGCAGCCCGACAGGGGGTCTTTCCGGGGCCAACGTCCTGACTTTC | CASSPTGGLSGANVLTF
TRBJ2-5 | TRBV6-2/TRBV6-3 | few | TRBD1 | TGTGCCAGCAGGCAGGGGGTAGGAGAGACCCAGTACTTC | CASRQGVGETQYF
TRBJ2-1 | TRBV5-1 | many | NA | TGCGCCAGCAGCTTGACATCGTCCTACAATGAGCAGTTCTTC | CASSLTSSYNEQFF
TRBJ1-5 | TRBV2 | many | TRBD1 | TGTGCCAGCAGTGCTCGGACAGGGGGAAGTCAGCCCCAGCATTTT | CASSARTGGSQPQHF
TRBJ2-7 | TRBV6-2/TRBV6-3 | many | NA | TGTGCCAGCAGTTATACCTGGACAACCCTCGGAACCTACGAGCAGTACTTC | CASSYTWTTLGTYEQYF
TRBJ1-1 | TRBV7-2 | many | NA | TGTGCCAGCAGCCTTCCTGCGGGGATGAACACTGAAGCTTTCTTT | CASSLPAGMNTEAFF
TRBJ2-3 | TRBV7-2 | many | TRBD2 | TGTGCCAGCAGCCGACTAGCGGGGCCTCTGGATACGCAGTATTTT | CASSRLAGPLDTQYF
TRBJ2-7 | TRBV29-1 | NA | TRBD2 | TGCAGCGTTGAGCCTAGCGGGGGGGCCTCGGGCGAGCAGTACTTC | CSVEPSGGASGEQYF
TRBJ1-4 | TRBV19 | many | TRBD1 | TGTGCCAGTAGTGCTGACAGGGGGCGTGAAAAACTGTTTTTT | CASSADRGREKLFF